Described below is a single T cell receptor (beta chain) sequence and its context. Its target is not known. In the original analysis: ImmunoSEQ junction-only sequences lacked quality scores, so their filtering differed. Method: immunoSEQ multiplex PCR; TCRdb's copy keeps in-frame clones and lacks some. D and trimming come from the DNA, and the V and J calls and clone size come from that table. The sample lists some 2,500,000 clones, approximately 93% occurring once. This sample was included in a study of shared clonotypes between healthy human individuals. Points from the study as a whole: Naive CD4 clonotype sharing across a few donors was about 5%.

This CDR3 is built from 12 residues. V lost 10 bases and J 4 bases, leaving 13 bases between the germline ends. The germline V gene has CDR1 SSHAT and CDR2 FNYEAQ (reference sequence). Sequencing was done on a sample of naive CD4+ T cells from PBMCs. Subset here: CD45RA+ positively selected. The receptor comes from a man younger than 30 in good health. Some clones in this sample may be carry-over from other donors' samples. This sequence joins TRBV7-7 and TRBJ1-1, with D unresolved. CDR3 nucleotide sequence: TGTGCCATCCTGAAGGGAAGCACTGAAGCTTTCTTT. This encodes CAILKGSTEAFF.